These 6 T cell receptor beta chains came from one sample sequenced in a study of human T cells and chemical hapten exposure. Time point defined: patch test 1, 2 weeks after DPC sensitization. Treatment indicated: therapeutic diphenylcyclopropenone sensitization with weekly scalp DPC. TCRdb used MiXCR to reprocess the RACE reads, holding one entry per CDR3 protein. The sample lists roughly 74,000 distinct CDR3 sequences; around 30% were seen once. Sequenced here: whole blood, sampled in connection with sensitization to the hapten diphenylcyclopropenone (DPC). The receptor set was obtained from a man aged 35-49 years with alopecia areata. Some clones in this sample may be carry-over from other donors' samples.

This chain uses TRBV7-3 with TRBJ2-1; 7 bases align to TRBD1. Germline lookup yields CDR1 SGHTA and CDR2 FQGTGA. After removal of 1 base from V and 4 bases from J, the junction contained 1 base not matched to a gene. The CDR3 sequence is 14 residues long. This CDR3 is CASSLRGQYNEQFF. The CDR3 nucleotides read TGTGCCAGCAGCTTAAGGGGACAGTACAATGAGCAGTTCTTC.

This clonotype was picked up many times. The chain uses TRBV6-5 and TRBJ2-7; 16 nucleotides agree with TRBD2. Trimming took 10 bases from V and 5 from J; bases not matched to a gene: 11. Germline values: CDR1 MNHEY, CDR2 SVGAGI. This CDR3 contains 16 residues. The DNA for the CDR3 is TGTGCCACCGGGGGACTAGCGGGAGGGTCGGGGGACGAGCAGTACTTC. The encoded protein is CATGGLAGGSGDEQYF.

This clonotype turned up a few times. The genes are TRBV4-3 and TRBJ2-2; D is possibly TRBD1 (7 bases). CDR1 is LGHNA and CDR2 is YSLEER in the germline V gene. The CDR3 is 21 residues long. The ends were cut back, 0 bases at V and 1 base at J, with 24 bases in the middle. The CDR3 sequence: CASSQERGDRVEGKNTGELFF. CDR3 sequence (DNA): TGCGCCAGCAGCCAAGAAAGGGGAGACAGGGTGGAGGGCAAGAACACCGGGGAGCTGTTTTTT.

The chain uses TRBV12-3 or TRBV12-4 and TRBJ2-1; 10 bases match TRBD1. This CDR3 has 15 amino acids. The junction had 7 bases not matched to a gene; V was cut back by 3 bases and J by 8 bases. The CDR3 nucleotides read TGTGCCAGCAGTTTGTCGGGGACAGGGGTGGATGAGCAGTTCTTC. It translates to CASSLSGTGVDEQFF.

V is TRBV20-1 and J is TRBJ2-7; no clear D gene. Trimming took off 0 bases at V and 3 bases at J, with 6 bases between the two ends. The CDR3 contains 12 residues. The V gene's germline CDR1 is DFQATT and CDR2 SNEGSKA (reference sequence). CDR3 amino acids: CSARDPLYEQYF. The CDR3 DNA sequence: TGCAGTGCTAGAGATCCACTCTACGAGCAGTACTTC.

The CDR3 DNA reads as TGTGCCAGCAGCTTTGGACAGGGCTACGAGCAGTACTTC. Residues: CASSFGQGYEQYF. The chain uses TRBV7-6 and TRBJ2-7, with 8 bases aligning to TRBD1. The V segment lost 3 bases and the J segment 3 bases; nucleotides outside the gene matches: 1. From germline, CDR1 is SGHVS and CDR2 FNYEAQ. This CDR3 comprises 13 residues.